The clone carrying this T cell receptor beta chain has only one observation. CDR3 length: 13 residues. Germline CDR1 KGHSH, CDR2 LQKENI. V lost 4 bases, J lost 2 bases, and 8 bases lay in between. The repertoire was sequenced with immunoSEQ multiplex PCR; TCRdb's copy has only in-frame clones and lacks some. The repertoire consists of 65,000 to 85,000 clones, with around 94% occurring once and the leading ten covering more than 0.95%. The data derive from a study of T cell changes during pregnancy in multiple sclerosis. The rearrangement links TRBV18 to TRBJ1-1; perhaps TRBD1 as D (5 bases). The sequenced sample was peripheral blood, obtained in the second trimester of pregnancy. The TCR sequence derives from a female donor in good health, enrolled as a control in a pregnancy study. CDR3 coding DNA: TGTGCCAGCTCACAGACAGATAACACTGAAGCTTTCTTT. Translated, it gives CASSQTDNTEAFF.